The 16 T cell receptor beta chains listed next were all sequenced from one sample in a study of blood T cell repertoires in COVID-19. Clones were sequenced by immunoSEQ multiplex PCR, and TCRdb holds only the in-frame ones, with some missing. This table holds fewer than 95,000 clones, roughly nine tenths found once. Sequenced sample: peripheral blood. The receptors derive from a man aged 50-59 years with acute or convalescent COVID-19.

The rearrangement links TRBV18 to TRBJ2-2; the match to TRBD2 covers 7 bases. The ends lost 8 bases at V and 2 bases at J; junction bases unmatched: 5. Germline V gene lookup returns CDR1 KGHSH and CDR2 LQKENI. The CDR3 covers 14 residues. CDR3 loop: CASASSGNTGELFF. Written as DNA, the CDR3 is TGTGCCAGCGCCTCTAGCGGAAACACCGGGGAGCTGTTTTTT.

The CDR3 loop reads CASSPAGSSYNSPLHF. Written as DNA, the CDR3 is TGTGCCAGCAGCCCGGCAGGTAGCTCCTATAATTCACCCCTCCACTTT. The chain has TRBV5-6 and TRBJ1-6; D not resolved. With 4 bases removed from V and 0 bases from J, the gap between germline ends came to 11 bases. The CDR3 is 16 amino acids. Germline assignment: CDR1 SGHDT and CDR2 YYEEEE. The full variable domain, in which reference TRBV5-6 and TRBJ1-6 provide the parts outside the CDR3, is DAGVTQSPTHLIKTRGQQVTLRCSPKSGHDTVSWYQQALGQGPQFIFQYYEEEERQRGNFPDRFSGHQFPNYSSELNVNALLLGDSALYLCASSPAGSSYNSPLHFGNGTRLTVT.

The chain joins TRBV6-1 to TRBJ2-7; 9 bases match TRBD1. Germline lookup yields CDR1 MNHNS and CDR2 SASEGT. V lost 3 bases and J lost 4; bases outside the gene matches: 7. CDR3 length: 15 amino acids. Here the CDR3 DNA reads TGTGCCAGCAGTGAGCCGACAGGGGGGTTGTACGAGCAGTACTTC. Translating it yields CASSEPTGGLYEQYF.

J is TRBJ1-2 and V is TRBV10-2; possible D gene TRBD1, 5 bases. Germline V gene sequence: CDR1 WSHSY, CDR2 SAAADI. Deletions cut 6 bases from V and 3 bases from J, with 8 bases between. The CDR3 consists of 12 residues. The CDR3 loop is CASRGGDYGYTF. The CDR3 coding sequence is TGCGCCAGCAGGGGAGGGGACTATGGCTACACCTTC.

The genes are TRBV7-9 and TRBJ2-1; D possibly corresponds to TRBD2 (6 bases). Germline V gives CDR1 SEHNR, CDR2 FQNEAQ (reference sequence). The CDR3 totals 14 residues. Trimming took off 6 bases at V and 6 bases at J, with 15 bases between the two ends. This CDR3 reads CASSGRQGSNEQFF. CDR3 DNA: TGTGCCAGCAGTGGGAGGCAGGGATCCAATGAGCAGTTCTTC.

The chain recombines TRBV7-2 with TRBJ1-1; TRBD1 might be the D (5 bases). V lost 5 bases, J lost 8 bases, and 12 bases lay in between. The length of the CDR3 is 12 residues. CDR1 and CDR2 (germline): SGHTA, FQGNSA. This chain's CDR3 is CASSVTAKEAFF. The CDR3 DNA follows: TGTGCCAGCAGCGTGACAGCTAAGGAAGCTTTCTTT.

CDR3 in DNA: TGTGCCACCAGCAGATTTCGGGTCGGTTTAGCTGGGGAGCTGTTTTTT. It yields the protein CATSRFRVGLAGELFF. The genes are TRBV15 and TRBJ2-2; D uncertain. This CDR3 spans 16 amino acids. V gave up 2 bases and J gave up 8 bases, with 18 bases separating them. Germline values: CDR1 LNHNV, CDR2 YYDKDF (reference sequence).

This clone is a singleton in its sample. The V call is TRBV7-9, the J call TRBJ2-7; 10 bases map to TRBD1. This CDR3 region has 15 residues. The V gene's germline CDR1 is SEHNR and CDR2 FQNEAQ (reference sequence). The ends lost 4 bases at V and 5 bases at J; junction bases unmatched: 8. The CDR3 DNA reads as TGTGCCAGCAGCTCCTCGGGACAGGGGACCCACGAGCAGTACTTC. It translates to CASSSSGQGTHEQYF.

The chain is built from TRBV3-1 (or the pseudogene TRBV3-2) and TRBJ2-6, with 9 bases lining up with TRBD2. The V gene end was trimmed by 1 base and the J gene end by 0 bases; junction bases not matched to a gene: 7. Germline lookup yields CDR1 LGHDT and CDR2 YNNKEL (reference sequence). The CDR3 spans 19 residues. The CDR3: CASSQAIAGVSSGANVLTF. CDR3 nucleotides: TGTGCCAGCAGCCAAGCAATAGCGGGGGTGAGCTCTGGGGCCAACGTCCTGACTTTC.

This chain links TRBV27 with TRBJ1-6; maybe TRBD1 (6 bases). With 2 bases removed from V and 5 bases from J, the gap between germline ends came to 10 bases. Germline CDR1 and CDR2: MNHEY and SMNVEV (reference sequence). The CDR3 is made up of 15 amino acids. The CDR3 DNA follows: TGTGCCAGCAGTTTAACGGGGGGCCATAATTCACCCCTCCACTTT. Translated, it gives CASSLTGGHNSPLHF.

CDR3 sequence (DNA): TGTGCCAGCAGCCCCATAACTATGGGGACACTGAGAAATTCACCCCTCCACTTT. Residues: CASSPITMGTLRNSPLHF. The V call is TRBV3-1 (or the pseudogene TRBV3-2), the J call TRBJ1-6, with TRBD1 as a possible D gene (6 bases). The CDR3 is 18 amino acids. Trimming took off 4 bases at V and 7 bases at J, with 23 bases between the two ends. Germline values: CDR1 LGHDT, CDR2 YNNKEL (reference sequence).

This chain uses TRBV9 with TRBJ1-3, with D possibly matching TRBD1 (5 bases). V lost 0 bases and J 6 bases, leaving 13 bases between the germline ends. The germline V gene has CDR1 SGDLS and CDR2 YYNGEE. The CDR3 runs to 15 residues. The CDR3 DNA reads as TGTGCCAGCAGCGTAGCGGGCAGGGCGGTAAACACCATATATTTT. Residues: CASSVAGRAVNTIYF.

The CDR3 here is CAIRKDRGEDSPLHF. In DNA form, the CDR3 reads TGTGCCATCAGAAAAGACAGGGGCGAGGATTCACCCCTCCACTTT. The chain carries TRBV10-3 and TRBJ1-6; TRBD1 agrees at 8 bases. The V segment lost 6 bases and the J segment 8 bases; nucleotides outside the gene matches: 9. This CDR3 is built from 15 residues. The germline V gene encodes CDR1 ENHRY and CDR2 SYGVKD.

The sample holds many counts of this clone. The V gene is TRBV3-1 (or the pseudogene TRBV3-2), the J gene TRBJ1-6; TRBD1 is a possible D gene (6 bases). Germline CDR1 LGHDT, CDR2 YNNKEL (reference sequence). The CDR3 sequence is 15 residues long. The V end lost 1 base, the J end lost 5 bases, and 9 bases lay between the germline ends. CDR3: CASSQVAGDNSPLHF. The CDR3 DNA follows: TGTGCCAGCAGCCAAGTGGCAGGGGATAATTCACCCCTCCACTTT.

The CDR3 is CASSLSGVRGTEAFF. For the CDR3, the DNA is TGCGCCAGCAGCTTGTCGGGGGTGAGGGGCACTGAAGCTTTCTTT. The chain employs TRBV5-1 and TRBJ1-1, with D tentatively TRBD1 (5 bases). The CDR3 loop spans 15 amino acids. The V and J ends lost 1 base and 4 bases respectively, with 14 bases between them. In germline, CDR1 is SGHRS, CDR2 YFSETQ. Supplemented by reference TRBV5-1 and TRBJ1-1, the full variable domain reads KAGVTQTPRYLIKTRGQQVTLSCSPISGHRSVSWYQQTPGQGLQFLFEYFSETQRNKGNFPGRFSGRQFSNSRSEMNVSTLELGDSALYLCASSLSGVRGTEAFFGQGTRLTVV.

The sample holds a few counts of this clone. The gene calls are TRBV27 and TRBJ2-3; TRBD1 agrees at 7 bases. Germline values: CDR1 MNHEY, CDR2 SMNVEV (reference sequence). V shed 6 bases and J 0 bases; nucleotides not matched to a gene: 9. This CDR3 has 16 amino acids. CDR3 nucleotide sequence: TGTGCCAGCAGACCCCGGACAGGACAGAGCACAGATACGCAGTATTTT. Residues: CASRPRTGQSTDTQYF.